Shown below are 23 T cell receptor beta chains from a single sample sequenced in a study of shared clonotypes between healthy human individuals. TCRdb keeps only in-frame clones here, not all; method: immunoSEQ multiplex PCR. This sample carries under 1,100,000 clones, 65% to 75% of them seen once, and the ten largest clones take approximately 1.5%. The sequencing sample was made of memory CD4+ T cells sorted from blood. Specified subset: CD45RA-negative fraction. The receptor set was obtained from a man aged 18 to 30 in good health.

This chain connects TRBV6-1 to TRBJ1-5; perhaps TRBD1 as D (6 bases). V lost 3 bases, J lost 1 base, and 10 bases lay in between. The CDR3 is 15 residues long. The germline CDR1 and CDR2 sequences are MNHNS and SASEGT. Here the CDR3 reads CASSEGAGSNQPQHF. The CDR3 DNA sequence: TGTGCCAGCAGTGAGGGGGCGGGAAGCAATCAGCCCCAGCATTTT.

The J gene is TRBJ2-1, the V gene TRBV5-4; the D gene is possibly TRBD2 (7 bases). Trimming left V 4 bases short and J 7 bases short, with 21 bases between. Germline V CDR1 and CDR2: SGHNT, YYREEE (reference sequence). This CDR3 has 16 residues. The CDR3 sequence: CASSLFRGGITNEQFF. The CDR3 DNA follows: TGTGCCAGCAGCCTCTTTAGGGGGGGCATTACAAATGAGCAGTTCTTC.

There are a few counts of this clone. V and J are TRBV5-1 and TRBJ1-1; no clear D gene. The V end was cut by 4 bases, the J end by 0 bases, with 4 bases between. This CDR3 contains 12 residues. CDR1 and CDR2 from the germline V gene are SGHRS and YFSETQ. The CDR3 bases are TGCGCCAGCAGCAACATGAACACTGAAGCTTTCTTT. Residues: CASSNMNTEAFF.

This clone came up a few times. The V gene is TRBV19, the J gene TRBJ2-3; D assignment may be TRBD1 or TRBD2 (5 bases each). The CDR3 consists of 15 residues. The V gene lost 7 bases and the J gene lost 7 bases, with 21 bases spanning the gap. The V gene's germline CDR1 is LNHDA and CDR2 SQIVND (reference sequence). DNA for the CDR3: TGTGCCAGTACCCCCGGGGCCGCTGGAGACAATACGCAGTATTTT. As protein: CASTPGAAGDNTQYF.

As for this clone: The sample has other DNA sequences that encode this CDR3 too. The rearrangement links TRBV7-2 to TRBJ2-5; weak D call: TRBD1 (6 bases). Trimming took off 5 bases at V and 2 bases at J, with 12 bases between the two ends. The CDR3 length is 14 residues. In germline, CDR1 is SGHTA, CDR2 FQGNSA. Here the CDR3 DNA reads TGTGCCAGCAGCAAAACAGGGTTACAAGAGACCCAGTACTTC. It is translated as CASSKTGLQETQYF.

V gene TRBV6-6 combines with J gene TRBJ1-1, with unresolved D. V lost 6 bases and J lost 1, with 9 bases in between. The CDR3 has 13 amino acids. Per the germline V gene, CDR1 is MNHNY and CDR2 is SVGAGI (reference sequence). The CDR3 DNA is TGTGCCAGCAGCAAAATCGGGAACACTGAAGCTTTCTTT. Its protein product is CASSKIGNTEAFF.

This clone was observed a few times. This chain joins TRBV4-1 and TRBJ1-2; D unclear. Trimming stripped 0 bases from V and 0 bases from J, with 14 bases between. Germline CDR1 MGHRA, CDR2 YSYEKL. The CDR3 sequence is 17 residues long. The CDR3 sequence is CASSQDLSGITNYGYTF. The CDR3 DNA follows: TGCGCCAGCAGCCAAGATTTGTCGGGGATTACTAACTATGGCTACACCTTC.

This clone was observed a few times. The chain is built from TRBV18 and TRBJ2-7; D unresolved. The CDR3 is 15 amino acids. The V and J ends lost 4 bases and 0 bases respectively, with 13 bases between them. Germline V lookup: CDR1 KGHSH, CDR2 LQKENI. CDR3 nucleotides: TGTGCCAGCTCACGTCGATCGTCTCTCTCCTACGAGCAGTACTTC. It is translated as CASSRRSSLSYEQYF.

The J gene is TRBJ1-1, the V gene TRBV19, with 8 bases matching TRBD1. The CDR3 extends over 15 amino acids. Germline assignment: CDR1 LNHDA and CDR2 SQIVND (reference sequence). With V trimmed by 4 bases and J by 0 bases, 4 bases remained unmatched. In DNA, the CDR3 is TGTGCCAGTAGTAGGGGGGACAGGTTGAACACTGAAGCTTTCTTT. Its protein product is CASSRGDRLNTEAFF. Supplemented by reference TRBV19 and TRBJ1-1, the full variable domain reads DGGITQSPKYLFRKEGQNVTLSCEQNLNHDAMYWYRQDPGQGLRLIYYSQIVNDFQKGDIAEGYSVSREKKESFPLTVTSAQKNPTAFYLCASSRGDRLNTEAFFGQGTRLTVV.

This clone was seen a handful of times. The chain uses TRBV11-2 and TRBJ1-1, with D perhaps matching TRBD1 (6 bases). The CDR3 has 12 amino acids. Germline values: CDR1 SGHAT, CDR2 FQNNGV. V gave up 0 bases and J gave up 7 bases, with 6 bases separating them. CDR3 amino acids: CASSLEQGEAFF. DNA of the CDR3: TGTGCCAGCAGCTTAGAACAGGGTGAAGCTTTCTTT. Together with reference TRBV11-2 and TRBJ1-1, the CDR3 gives the full variable domain: EAGVAQSPRYKIIEKRQSVAFWCNPISGHATLYWYQQILGQGPKLLIQFQNNGVVDDSQLPKDRFSAERLKGVDSTLKIQPAKLEDSAVYLCASSLEQGEAFFGQGTRLTVV.

V usage is TRBV25-1 and J usage is TRBJ1-5; D unresolved. V lost 2 bases and J 9 bases, leaving 14 bases between the germline ends. The germline CDR1 and CDR2 sequences are MGHDK and SYGVNS. The CDR3 spans 14 residues. The CDR3: CASSEGSGIGPQHF. The CDR3 nucleotides read TGTGCCAGCAGTGAAGGTTCCGGGATTGGGCCCCAGCATTTT.

In DNA, the CDR3 is TGTGCCAGCAGCTTACACTTTTCTATCAATGAGCAGTTCTTC. It is translated as CASSLHFSINEQFF. This chain uses TRBV7-2 with TRBJ2-1; D is unclear. The CDR3 runs 14 residues. Trimming left V 2 bases short and J 6 bases short, with 11 bases between. In germline, CDR1 is SGHTA, CDR2 FQGNSA.

This clone was detected a few times. The chain recombines TRBV5-6 with TRBJ2-7, with TRBD2 matching 11 bases. There are 17 residues in the CDR3. Germline values: CDR1 SGHDT, CDR2 YYEEEE. Trimming took 0 bases from V and 3 from J; bases not matched to a gene: 8. DNA of the CDR3: TGTGCCAGCAGCTTGGTAACTGCTAGCGGGGGGTACTACGAGCAGTACTTC. Protein sequence: CASSLVTASGGYYEQYF.

The chain is built from TRBV7-3 and TRBJ2-5; 8 bases are shared with TRBD2. The CDR3 has 15 amino acids. Germline CDR1 SGHTA, CDR2 FQGTGA. J was trimmed by 4 bases and V by 3 bases; bases with no gene match: 7. DNA for the CDR3: TGTGCCAGCAGCTTTGGCGGGGGGACGGGAGAGACCCAGTACTTC. Translation: CASSFGGGTGETQYF.

V usage is TRBV2 and J usage is TRBJ2-5; D unclear. The germline V gene encodes CDR1 SNHLY and CDR2 FYNNEI. This CDR3 contains 17 residues. Trimming removed 5 bases at V and 0 bases at J, with 19 bases between. CDR3 protein: CASSQDRRPLYQETQYF. DNA for the CDR3: TGTGCCAGCAGTCAGGACCGTAGACCTCTGTACCAAGAGACCCAGTACTTC. Full variable domain (rest looked up from reference TRBV2 and TRBJ2-5): EPEVTQTPSHQVTQMGQEVILRCVPISNHLYFYWYRQILGQKVEFLVSFYNNEISEKSEIFDDQFSVERPDGSNFTLKIRSTKLEDSAMYFCASSQDRRPLYQETQYFGPGTRLLVL.

On this clone itself: Other DNA sequences in this specimen translate into the identical CDR3. The chain joins TRBV6-5 to TRBJ2-1, with 7 positions matching TRBD2. V gave up 8 bases and J gave up 2 bases; unmatched junction bases: 6. CDR1 is MNHEY, CDR2 SVGAGI, per germline. The CDR3 consists of 14 residues. In DNA form, the CDR3 reads TGTGCCAGCCAGTCGGGGGGAGCCTACAATGAGCAGTTCTTC. Residues: CASQSGGAYNEQFF.

The V and J genes are TRBV5-1 and TRBJ1-4; 7 nucleotides match TRBD1. The CDR3 covers 17 residues. Germline V CDR1 and CDR2: SGHRS, YFSETQ. V shed 0 bases and J 5 bases; nucleotides not matched to a gene: 10. The CDR3 region has the DNA TGCGCCAGCAGCTTGGAGCCGGGACAGAGGAAAAATGAAAAACTGTTTTTT. The encoded protein is CASSLEPGQRKNEKLFF.

This chain joins TRBV5-1 and TRBJ1-3; D call uncertain. Germline values: CDR1 SGHRS, CDR2 YFSETQ. The V end was cut by 1 base, the J end by 0 bases, with 5 bases between. CDR3 length: 14 amino acids. CDR3 nucleotides: TGCGCCAGCAGCTTGCCCAGCTCTGGAAACACCATATATTTT. Protein: CASSLPSSGNTIYF.

This clone has only a few counts. The chain has TRBV11-2 and TRBJ2-5, with D possibly matching TRBD1 (5 bases). The V end was cut by 5 bases, the J end by 7 bases, with 17 bases between. The CDR3 consists of 14 residues. CDR1 is SGHAT, CDR2 FQNNGV, per germline. CDR3 coding DNA: TGTGCCAGCAGCCCCACGCAGGGAAGTTGGACCCAGTACTTC. This translates into CASSPTQGSWTQYF.

Only one count was recorded for this clone. The J gene is TRBJ2-5, the V gene TRBV6-6; TRBD2 is a possible D gene (7 bases). There are 13 residues in the CDR3. Germline V lookup: CDR1 MNHNY, CDR2 SVGAGI (reference sequence). The V end lost 5 bases, the J end lost 7 bases, and 14 bases lay between the germline ends. The CDR3 DNA follows: TGTGCCAGCAGTAAAAACAGGGAGGGGACCCAGTACTTC. Its protein is CASSKNREGTQYF.

This chain links TRBV2 with TRBJ2-7; no reliable D call. The V end lost 3 bases, the J end lost 6 bases, and 9 bases lay between the germline ends. CDR1 and CDR2 (germline): SNHLY, FYNNEI. The CDR3 is 12 amino acids. CDR3 loop: CASSDRTAEQYF. Here the CDR3 DNA reads TGTGCCAGCAGTGACAGAACAGCCGAGCAGTACTTC.

This clone showed up just a few times. For the CDR3, the DNA is TGTGCCAGCAGTGACCGGACAGCCTCTTTCTACGAGCAGTACTTC. Amino acids: CASSDRTASFYEQYF. This chain uses TRBV6-1 with TRBJ2-5, with D possibly matching TRBD1 (6 bases). The J call is uncertain, as TRBJ2-7 better fits the DNA end. Germline V gene data show CDR1 as MNHNS and CDR2 as SASEGT. CDR3 length: 15 amino acids.

This clone was seen only once. CDR3 bases: TGTGCCATCAGTGATTCGGGGGGAAGGGAGACCCAGTACTTC. It codes for CAISDSGGRETQYF. This chain joins TRBV10-3 and TRBJ2-5, with TRBD2 matching 7 bases. J gave up 5 bases and V 3 bases, and 6 bases lay outside the gene matches. There are 14 residues in the CDR3. Germline assignment: CDR1 ENHRY and CDR2 SYGVKD.